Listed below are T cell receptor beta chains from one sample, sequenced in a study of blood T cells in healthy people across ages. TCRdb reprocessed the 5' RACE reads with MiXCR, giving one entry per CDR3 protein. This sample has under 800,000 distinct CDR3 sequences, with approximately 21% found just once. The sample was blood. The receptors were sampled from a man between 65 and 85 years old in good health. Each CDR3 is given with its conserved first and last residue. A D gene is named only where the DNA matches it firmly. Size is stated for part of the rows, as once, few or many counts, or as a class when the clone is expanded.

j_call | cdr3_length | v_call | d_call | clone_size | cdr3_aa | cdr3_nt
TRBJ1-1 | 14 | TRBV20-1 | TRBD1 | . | CSATPGQGYTEAFF | TGCAGTGCAACTCCGGGACAGGGGTACACTGAAGCTTTCTTT
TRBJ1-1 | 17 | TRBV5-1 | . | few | CASSLRGRGIMNTEAFF | TGCGCCAGCAGCTTGAGAGGCAGGGGCATAATGAACACTGAAGCTTTCTTT
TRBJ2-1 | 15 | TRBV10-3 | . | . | CAISEQSGPYNEQFF | TGTGCCATCAGTGAGCAGTCGGGCCCCTACAATGAGCAGTTCTTC
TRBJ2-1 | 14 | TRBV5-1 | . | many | CASSLELASNEQFF | TGCGCCAGCAGCTTGGAACTAGCATCCAATGAGCAGTTCTTC
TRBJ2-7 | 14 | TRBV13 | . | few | CASSLGSPAYEQYF | TGTGCCAGCAGCTTAGGTTCTCCAGCCTACGAGCAGTACTTC
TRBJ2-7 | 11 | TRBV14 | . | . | CASSRWNEQYF | TGTGCCAGCAGCCGGTGGAACGAGCAGTACTTC
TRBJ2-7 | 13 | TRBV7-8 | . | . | CASQGPSSYEQYF | TGTGCCAGCCAAGGCCCGAGCTCCTACGAGCAGTACTTC
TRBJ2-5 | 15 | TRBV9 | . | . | CASSVEAAKQETQYF | TGTGCCAGCAGCGTAGAGGCCGCCAAACAAGAGACCCAGTACTTC
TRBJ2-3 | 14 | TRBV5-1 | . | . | CASSLVGPTDTQYF | TGCGCCAGCAGCTTGGTGGGACCCACAGATACGCAGTATTTT
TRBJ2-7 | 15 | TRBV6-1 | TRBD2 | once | CASKLSSGSPYEQYF | TGTGCCAGCAAACTGTCTAGCGGGAGCCCGTACGAGCAGTACTTC
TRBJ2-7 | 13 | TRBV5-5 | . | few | CASSLQVAREQYF | TGTGCCAGCAGCTTGCAGGTAGCGCGCGAGCAGTACTTC
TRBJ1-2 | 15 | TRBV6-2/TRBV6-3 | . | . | CASSFGLIRAGGYTF | TGTGCCAGCAGTTTCGGCCTTATCAGAGCGGGTGGCTACACCTTC
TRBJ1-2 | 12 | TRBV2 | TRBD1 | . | CASNADRGGYTF | TGTGCCAGCAATGCCGACAGGGGTGGCTACACCTTC
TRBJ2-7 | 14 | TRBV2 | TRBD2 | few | CASSVASGAYEQYF | TGTGCCAGCAGTGTGGCTAGCGGGGCCTACGAGCAGTACTTC
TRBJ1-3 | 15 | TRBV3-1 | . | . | CASSPVVNSGNTIYF | TGTGCCAGCAGCCCCGTAGTCAACTCTGGAAACACCATATATTTT
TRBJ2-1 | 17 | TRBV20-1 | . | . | CSARDDGLHVIYNEQFF | TGCAGTGCTAGAGACGACGGCCTCCACGTAATTTACAATGAGCAGTTCTTC
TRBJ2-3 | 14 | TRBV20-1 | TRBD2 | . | CSASPGGRRDTQYF | TGCAGTGCTAGTCCGGGCGGGAGAAGGGATACGCAGTATTTT
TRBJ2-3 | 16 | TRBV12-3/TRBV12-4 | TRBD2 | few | CASSSLSGGSTDTQYF | TGTGCCAGCAGTTCCCTCAGCGGGGGGAGCACAGATACGCAGTATTTT
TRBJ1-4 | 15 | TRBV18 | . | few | CASSPRPRDNEKLFF | TGTGCCAGCTCGCCACGACCCCGAGATAATGAAAAACTGTTTTTT
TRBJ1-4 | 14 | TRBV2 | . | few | CASRAGYSNEKLFF | TGTGCCAGCAGAGCAGGGTATTCTAATGAAAAACTGTTTTTT
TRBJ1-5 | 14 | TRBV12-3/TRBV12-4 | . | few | CASSLGGTGQPQHF | TGTGCCAGCTCGCTTGGGGGAACGGGACAGCCCCAGCATTTT
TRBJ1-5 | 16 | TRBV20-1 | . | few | CSARDPTSGSADTQHF | TGCAGTGCTAGAGACCCTACTAGCGGGAGTGCAGATACGCAGCATTTT
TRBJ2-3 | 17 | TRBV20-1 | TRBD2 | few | CSARLPGLAGGPDTQYF | TGCAGTGCTAGATTGCCGGGACTAGCGGGAGGGCCAGATACGCAGTATTTT
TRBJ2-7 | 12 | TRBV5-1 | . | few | CASSREGYEQYF | TGTGCCAGCAGCCGGGAAGGCTACGAGCAGTACTTC
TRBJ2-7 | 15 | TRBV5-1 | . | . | CASSLSRGLSYEQYF | TGCGCCAGCAGCTTATCGAGGGGGTTGTCCTACGAGCAGTACTTC
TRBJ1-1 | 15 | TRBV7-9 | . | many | CASNPGQKMNTEAFF | TGTGCCAGCAACCCCGGACAGAAAATGAACACTGAAGCTTTCTTT
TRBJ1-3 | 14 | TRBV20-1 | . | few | CSAVPGTAGNTIYF | TGCAGTGCTGTCCCCGGGACGGCTGGAAACACCATATATTTT
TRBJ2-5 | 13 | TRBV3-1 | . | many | CASSQGRQETQYF | TGTGCCAGCAGCCAAGGAAGACAAGAGACCCAGTACTTC
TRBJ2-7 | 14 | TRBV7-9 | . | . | CASSSMGLSYEQYF | TGTGCCAGCAGCTCTATGGGACTCTCCTACGAGCAGTACTTC
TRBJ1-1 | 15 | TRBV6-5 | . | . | CASSYRGGDYTEAFF | TGTGCCAGCAGTTACCGGGGGGGCGATTACACTGAAGCTTTCTTT
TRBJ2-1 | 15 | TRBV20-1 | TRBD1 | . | CSARDGQGPYNEQFF | TGCAGTGCTAGAGACGGACAGGGGCCCTACAATGAGCAGTTCTTC
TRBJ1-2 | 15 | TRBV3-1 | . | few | CASTHRTGAGYGYTF | TGTGCCAGCACCCATCGTACGGGGGCGGGCTATGGCTACACCTTC
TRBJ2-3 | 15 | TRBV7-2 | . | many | CASSLVGQTTDTQYF | TGTGCCAGCAGCTTAGTGGGGCAAACCACAGATACGCAGTATTTT
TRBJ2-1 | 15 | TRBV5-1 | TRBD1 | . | CASSKDRGEYNEQFF | TGCGCCAGCAGCAAGGACAGGGGAGAGTACAATGAGCAGTTCTTC
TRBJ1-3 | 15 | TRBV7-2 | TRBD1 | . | CASRRDRGSGNTIYF | TGTGCCAGCAGACGAGACAGGGGATCTGGAAACACCATATATTTT
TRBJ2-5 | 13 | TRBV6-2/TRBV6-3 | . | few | CASRLAWQETQYF | TGTGCCAGCAGATTGGCATGGCAAGAGACCCAGTACTTC
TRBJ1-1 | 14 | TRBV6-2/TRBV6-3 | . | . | CASSFSGGRTEAFF | TGTGCCAGCAGTTTTTCCGGGGGGAGGACTGAAGCTTTCTTT
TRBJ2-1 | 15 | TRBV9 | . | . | CASSVGQVFVNEQFF | TGTGCCAGCAGCGTAGGGCAGGTCTTCGTCAATGAGCAGTTCTTC
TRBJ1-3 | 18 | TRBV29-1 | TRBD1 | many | CSVEDHGQGLSSGNTIYF | TGCAGCGTTGAAGATCACGGACAGGGACTCTCCTCTGGAAACACCATATATTTT
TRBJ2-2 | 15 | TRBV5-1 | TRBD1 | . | CASSQGELESGELFF | TGCGCCAGCAGTCAGGGGGAGCTTGAGTCCGGGGAGCTGTTTTTT
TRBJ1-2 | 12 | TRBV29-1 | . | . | CSAGGHGYGYTF | TGCAGCGCTGGGGGCCACGGCTATGGCTACACCTTC
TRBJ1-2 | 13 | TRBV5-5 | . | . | CASTRDANYGYTF | TGTGCCAGCACCCGGGACGCTAACTATGGCTACACCTTC
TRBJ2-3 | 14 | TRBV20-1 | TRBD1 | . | CSAGGALLSDTQYF | TGCAGTGCAGGGGGCGCCCTCTTGTCAGATACGCAGTATTTT
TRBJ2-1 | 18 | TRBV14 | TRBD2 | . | CASSQEKSGRRSYNEQFF | TGTGCCAGCAGCCAAGAGAAAAGCGGGAGGAGATCCTACAATGAGCAGTTCTTC
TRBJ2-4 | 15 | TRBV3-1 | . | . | CASSQNRAVAYIQYF | TGTGCCAGCAGCCAGAACAGGGCGGTGGCTTACATTCAGTACTTC
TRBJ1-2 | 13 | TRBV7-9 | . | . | CASSLEVEGGYTF | TGTGCCAGCAGCTTGGAGGTCGAGGGTGGCTACACCTTC
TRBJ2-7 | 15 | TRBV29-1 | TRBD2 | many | CSVRPASGPSYEQYF | TGCAGCGTCAGACCGGCTAGCGGACCTTCCTACGAGCAGTACTTC
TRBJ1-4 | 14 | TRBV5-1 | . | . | CASSPESTNEKLFF | TGCGCCAGCAGCCCAGAGTCAACTAATGAAAAACTGTTTTTT
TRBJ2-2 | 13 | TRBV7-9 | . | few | CASRGRSTGELFF | TGTGCCAGCAGGGGAAGGAGCACCGGGGAGCTGTTTTTT
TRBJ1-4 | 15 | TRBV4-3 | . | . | CASSHENGANEKLFF | TGCGCCAGCAGCCATGAGAACGGGGCTAATGAAAAACTGTTTTTT